This passage covers 11 T cell receptor beta chains from one sample sequenced in a study of cytotoxic CD8 clonotypes in ibrutinib-treated CLL. This table comes from immunoSEQ multiplex PCR, and its TCRdb copy is limited to in-frame clones, with some not included. Among about 140,000 clones, about 91% were seen once, and the ten largest hold under 14%. This specimen consisted of PBMCs, obtained after 12 months of ibrutinib treatment. These receptors came from a human donor with chronic lymphocytic leukemia.

CDR3 in amino acids: CASTGSGGRRNYGYTF. The DNA of the CDR3 is TGTGCCAGCACAGGTTCTGGCGGCAGGCGAAATTATGGCTACACCTTC. The chain has TRBV27 and TRBJ1-2; no definite D call. CDR1 is MNHEY, CDR2 SMNVEV, per germline (reference sequence). V was trimmed by 7 bases and J by 5 bases, leaving 23 bases between them. The CDR3 totals 16 residues.

The chain recombines TRBV5-4 with TRBJ2-7, with 12 nucleotides matching TRBD1. Unmatched junction bases numbered 3, after V lost 4 bases and J lost 4 bases. Germline values: CDR1 SGHNT, CDR2 YYREEE (reference sequence). This CDR3 has 14 amino acids. For the CDR3, the DNA is TGTGCCAGCAGCGGGACAGGGGGCCGGTACGAGCAGTACTTC. Protein product: CASSGTGGRYEQYF.

The chain couples TRBV5-1 to TRBJ2-7, with a tentative D call TRBD2 (6 bases). V was pared by 4 bases and J by 2 bases, with 13 bases between. The CDR3 consists of 14 residues. Looked up from germline, CDR1 is SGHRS and CDR2 is YFSETQ. The CDR3 sequence is CASSKDSGAYEQYF. DNA of the CDR3: TGCGCCAGCAGCAAGGACTCGGGGGCCTACGAGCAGTACTTC.

This clone was found once. This chain connects TRBV30 to TRBJ1-5; D might be TRBD1 (6 bases). In germline, CDR1 is GTSNPN, CDR2 SVGIG (reference sequence). The V end lost 6 bases, the J end lost 2 bases, and 11 bases lay between the germline ends. The CDR3 has 13 amino acids. CDR3 sequence: CACEQGGNQPQHF. The CDR3 coding sequence is TGTGCCTGTGAACAGGGAGGCAATCAGCCCCAGCATTTT.

The chain joins TRBV28 to TRBJ2-5; TRBD2 aligns across 7 bases. V was clipped by 6 bases and J by 5 bases; unmatched bases: 9. Germline CDR1 reads MDHEN; CDR2 reads SYDVKM. The CDR3 runs 14 residues. CDR3 DNA sequence: TGTGCCAGCAGGCCACGATTGGGGGGGGAGACCCAGTACTTC. Translation: CASRPRLGGETQYF.

The chain uses TRBV19 and TRBJ2-3, with TRBD2 matching 8 bases. V shed 8 bases, J shed 4 bases, and the junction held 8 bases outside the gene matches. CDR3 length equals 14 residues. The germline V gene encodes CDR1 LNHDA and CDR2 SQIVND (reference sequence). DNA of the CDR3: TGTGCCAGTGATTCGGGAGGGCCCGCAGATACGCAGTATTTT. Translating it yields CASDSGGPADTQYF.

The chain carries TRBV27 and TRBJ1-1; 9 bases fit TRBD1. Losses at the gene ends were 4 bases for V and 4 bases for J; bases not matched to a gene: 10. The CDR3 sequence is 16 residues long. Germline lookup yields CDR1 MNHEY and CDR2 SMNVEV (reference sequence). DNA for the CDR3: TGTGCCAGCAGTTCATCCTACAGGGGGCTTAGCACTGAAGCTTTCTTT. It yields the protein CASSSSYRGLSTEAFF.

V is TRBV2 and J is TRBJ1-1; 8 nucleotides agree with TRBD1. Germline V gene lookup returns CDR1 SNHLY and CDR2 FYNNEI. V lost 3 bases to trimming and J lost 2 bases; unmatched junction nucleotides: 2. The CDR3 loop spans 14 amino acids. CDR3 protein: CASSDDRGNTEAFF. The CDR3 DNA reads TGTGCCAGCAGTGACGACAGGGGTAACACTGAAGCTTTCTTT.

The gene calls are TRBV18 and TRBJ2-7; the D is unclear. Trimming left V 4 bases short and J 4 bases short, with 11 bases between. This CDR3 comprises 13 residues. Germline CDR1 KGHSH, CDR2 LQKENI. In DNA, the CDR3 is TGTGCCAGCTCACTTAAGGGCCTTTACGAGCAGTACTTC. It is translated as CASSLKGLYEQYF.

The chain combines TRBV7-9 with TRBJ1-1, with D maybe TRBD1 (6 bases). Germline V gene lookup returns CDR1 SEHNR and CDR2 FQNEAQ (reference sequence). V was trimmed by 5 bases and J by 1 base, leaving 20 bases between them. The CDR3 loop spans 17 amino acids. The CDR3 reads CASSLRNPQGSNTEAFF. Here the CDR3 DNA reads TGTGCCAGCAGCCTCCGGAACCCACAGGGATCGAACACTGAAGCTTTCTTT.

Only one count was recorded for this clone. The gene calls are TRBV4-1 and TRBJ2-1, with D unclear. Looked up from germline, CDR1 is MGHRA and CDR2 is YSYEKL. V lost 0 bases, J lost 5 bases, and 8 bases lay in between. The CDR3 has 14 amino acids. The CDR3 bases are TGCGCCAGCAGCCAAGAACCGGGCCACAATGAGCAGTTCTTC. Its translation is CASSQEPGHNEQFF.